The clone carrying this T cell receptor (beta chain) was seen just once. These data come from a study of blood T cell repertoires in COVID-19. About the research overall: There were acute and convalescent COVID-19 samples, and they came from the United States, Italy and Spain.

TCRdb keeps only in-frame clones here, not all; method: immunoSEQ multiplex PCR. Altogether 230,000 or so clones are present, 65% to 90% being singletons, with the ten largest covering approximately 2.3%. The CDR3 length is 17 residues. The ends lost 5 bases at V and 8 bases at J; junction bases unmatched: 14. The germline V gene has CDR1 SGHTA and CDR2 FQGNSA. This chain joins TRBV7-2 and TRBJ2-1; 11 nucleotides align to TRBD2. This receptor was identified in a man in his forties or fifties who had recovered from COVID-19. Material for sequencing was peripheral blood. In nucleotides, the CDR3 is TGTGCCAGCAGCCCAAGGATTAGGGGACTAGCGGATGATGAGCAGTTCTTC. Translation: CASSPRIRGLADDEQFF.